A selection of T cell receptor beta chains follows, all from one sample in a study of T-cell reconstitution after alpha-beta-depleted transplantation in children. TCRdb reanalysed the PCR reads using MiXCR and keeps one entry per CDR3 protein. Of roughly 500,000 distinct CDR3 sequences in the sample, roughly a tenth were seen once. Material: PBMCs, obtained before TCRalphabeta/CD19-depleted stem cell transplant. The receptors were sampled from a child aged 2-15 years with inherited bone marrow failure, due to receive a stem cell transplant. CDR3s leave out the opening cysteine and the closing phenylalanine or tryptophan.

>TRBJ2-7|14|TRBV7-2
ASSPMVLAGTYEQY
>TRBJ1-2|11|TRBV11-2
ASSTTVGYGYT
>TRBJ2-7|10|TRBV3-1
ASSQSRSGWN
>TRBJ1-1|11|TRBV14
ASSSQGQSEAF
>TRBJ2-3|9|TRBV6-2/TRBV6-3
ASSYPDTQY
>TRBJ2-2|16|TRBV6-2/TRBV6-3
ASSYSGLAGGTNGELF
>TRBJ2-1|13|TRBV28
ASTISRSGSDEQF
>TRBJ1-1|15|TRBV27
ASSYDRGKGWNTEAF
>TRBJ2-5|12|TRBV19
ASSIDRGVVTQY
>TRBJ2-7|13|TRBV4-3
ASSQHRGGSYEQY
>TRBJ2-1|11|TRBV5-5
ASSLSHYNEQF
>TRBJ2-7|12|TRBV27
ASSITGAALEQY
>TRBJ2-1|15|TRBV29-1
SVEGGLAGDRYNEQF
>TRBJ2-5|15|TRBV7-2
ASSLVGLAGGGETQY
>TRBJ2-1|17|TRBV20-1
SGQSGTSGRPNTYNEQF
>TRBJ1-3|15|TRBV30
AWSASRTVFSGNTIY
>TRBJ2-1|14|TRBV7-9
ASSSFPSGAHNEQF
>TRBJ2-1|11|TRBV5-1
ASRPLSGNEQF
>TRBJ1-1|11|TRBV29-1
SVEGGEQSEAF
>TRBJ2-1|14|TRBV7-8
ASSLAGHNLYNEQF
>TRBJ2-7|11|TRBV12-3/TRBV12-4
ASSPGHYYEQY
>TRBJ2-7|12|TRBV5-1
ASSSGRAGYEQY
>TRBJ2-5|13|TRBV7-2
ASISRGPGRETQY
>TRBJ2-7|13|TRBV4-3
ASSQDIGVTYEQY
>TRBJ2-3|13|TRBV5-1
ASTKGSREPDTQY
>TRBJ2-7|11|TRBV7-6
ASSSFRAYEQY
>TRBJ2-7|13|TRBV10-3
AISDGTSGSTEQY
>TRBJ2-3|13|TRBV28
ASSPGLDPWDTQY
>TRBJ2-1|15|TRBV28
ASRAPMERPRRNEQF